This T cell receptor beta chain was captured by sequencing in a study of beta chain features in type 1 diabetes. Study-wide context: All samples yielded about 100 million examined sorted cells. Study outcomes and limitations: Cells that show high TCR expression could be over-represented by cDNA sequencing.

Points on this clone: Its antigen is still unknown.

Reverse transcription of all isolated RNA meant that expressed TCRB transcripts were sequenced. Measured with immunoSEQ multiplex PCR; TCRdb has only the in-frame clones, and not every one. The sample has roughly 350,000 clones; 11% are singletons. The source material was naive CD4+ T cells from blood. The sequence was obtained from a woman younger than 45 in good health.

The CDR3 protein is CASKQNTGELFF. The DNA for the CDR3 is TGTGCCAGTAAGCAGAACACCGGGGAGCTGTTTTTT. The rearrangement uses TRBV19 and TRBJ2-2; the D is unclear. CDR3 length: 12 amino acids. Trimming left V 7 bases short and J 1 base short, with 4 bases between. Germline-derived CDR1 and CDR2 are LNHDA and SQIVND (reference sequence). The full variable domain, rest sourced from reference TRBV19 and TRBJ2-2, is DGGITQSPKYLFRKEGQNVTLSCEQNLNHDAMYWYRQDPGQGLRLIYYSQIVNDFQKGDIAEGYSVSREKKESFPLTVTSAQKNPTAFYLCASKQNTGELFFGEGSRLTVL.